This T cell receptor (beta chain) was captured by sequencing in a study of cytomegalovirus exposure and HLA in healthy donors. Study summary: The approximately 120 validation repertoires were reported in a later analysis to have been generated on the same platform as the roughly 630 first-cohort repertoires.

Some clones are missing from TCRdb's copy, which holds only in-frame ones; the method was immunoSEQ multiplex PCR. The sample consists of roughly 45,000 clones, 92% of them appearing once. Whole-study findings and limits: It was confirmed in vitro that three of the CMV-associated chains were specific for CMV antigens. Cytomegalovirus-associated TCR beta chains were listed, numbering around 150. Using the classifier, cytomegalovirus status was reportedly diagnosed with high specificity and sensitivity.

Of note for this clone: Antigen specificity is unknown.

Trimming took 5 bases from V and 5 from J, leaving 13 bases between them. This CDR3 is built from 13 residues. CDR1 SGHVS and CDR2 FNYEAQ come from the germline V gene. The origin of this receptor is a man aged 18 to 30 in good health and CMV-seronegative. What was sequenced was PBMCs. This chain connects TRBV7-6 to TRBJ2-7; possible D gene TRBD1, 6 bases. This CDR3 is CASSPNREHEQYF. DNA for the CDR3: TGTGCCAGCAGCCCCAACAGGGAACACGAGCAGTACTTC.